This is a list of T cell receptor beta chains from one sample in a study of T cell repertoires in cytomegalovirus infection. These receptors' targets are unknown. TCRdb called the reads again in MiXCR, with one record for every CDR3 protein. The table shows more than 250,000 distinct CDR3 sequences, with around 25% occurring only once. Material: cultured PBMCs, obtained from culture after CMV antigen stimulation. These receptors all come from a human donor in good health (CMV status not recorded). Some clones in this sample may be carry-over from other donors' samples. Both conserved end residues are part of each CDR3. A D gene is named only where the DNA matches it firmly. Rows may omit the clone size; those that give it use once, few, many or a size class.

J gene: TRBJ2-5
CDR3 length: 16
clone size: .
D gene: TRBD1
V gene: TRBV20-1
CDR3 protein: CSARSPGQGLVETQYF
CDR3 DNA: TGCAGTGCTAGAAGCCCGGGACAGGGCTTGGTAGAGACCCAGTACTTC

J gene: TRBJ2-7
CDR3 length: 13
clone size: few
D gene: .
V gene: TRBV7-8
CDR3 protein: CASSLAGGGEQYF
CDR3 DNA: TGTGCCAGCAGCTTAGCGGGAGGCGGGGAGCAGTACTTC

J gene: TRBJ2-2
CDR3 length: 13
clone size: many
D gene: .
V gene: TRBV11-2
CDR3 protein: CASSTKYTGELFF
CDR3 DNA: TGTGCCAGCAGCACCAAGTACACCGGGGAGCTGTTTTTT

J gene: TRBJ2-7
CDR3 length: 14
clone size: .
D gene: .
V gene: TRBV7-2
CDR3 protein: CASSLRQVSYEQYF
CDR3 DNA: TGTGCCAGCAGCTTACGACAGGTATCCTACGAGCAGTACTTC

J gene: TRBJ1-1
CDR3 length: 14
clone size: .
D gene: .
V gene: TRBV3-1
CDR3 protein: CASSPSGTDTEAFF
CDR3 DNA: TGTGCCAGCAGCCCCAGTGGGACGGACACTGAAGCTTTCTTT

J gene: TRBJ1-3
CDR3 length: 12
clone size: .
D gene: .
V gene: TRBV20-1
CDR3 protein: CSVWRSGNTIYF
CDR3 DNA: TGCAGTGTATGGAGATCTGGAAACACCATATATTTT

J gene: TRBJ2-1
CDR3 length: 14
clone size: .
D gene: .
V gene: TRBV5-1
CDR3 protein: CASSLGQANNEQFF
CDR3 DNA: TGCGCCAGCAGCTTGGGACAGGCTAACAATGAGCAGTTCTTC

J gene: TRBJ2-5
CDR3 length: 16
clone size: .
D gene: TRBD1
V gene: TRBV6-2/TRBV6-3
CDR3 protein: CASRSESGTGRETQYF
CDR3 DNA: TGTGCCAGCAGGTCGGAAAGTGGGACAGGGAGAGAGACCCAGTACTTC

J gene: TRBJ2-3
CDR3 length: 16
clone size: many
D gene: TRBD2
V gene: TRBV6-2/TRBV6-3
CDR3 protein: CASSYGTSGSTDTQYF
CDR3 DNA: TGTGCCAGCAGTTACGGGACTAGCGGTTCAACAGATACGCAGTATTTT

J gene: TRBJ1-2
CDR3 length: 17
clone size: .
D gene: TRBD1
V gene: TRBV27
CDR3 protein: CASSLSVGGTGLYGYTF
CDR3 DNA: TGTGCCAGCAGTTTATCGGTTGGCGGGACAGGGCTATATGGCTACACCTTC

J gene: TRBJ1-2
CDR3 length: 15
clone size: few
D gene: .
V gene: TRBV7-9
CDR3 protein: CASSPPEGANYGYTF
CDR3 DNA: TGTGCCAGCAGCCCACCCGAGGGGGCTAACTATGGCTACACCTTC

J gene: TRBJ2-1
CDR3 length: 14
clone size: many
D gene: TRBD2
V gene: TRBV7-9
CDR3 protein: CASGNSGRSNEQFF
CDR3 DNA: TGTGCCAGCGGAAATAGCGGGAGGAGCAATGAGCAGTTCTTC

J gene: TRBJ2-1
CDR3 length: 15
clone size: few
D gene: .
V gene: TRBV7-2
CDR3 protein: CASSLEVLGNNEQFF
CDR3 DNA: TGTGCCAGCAGCTTAGAAGTCTTGGGAAACAATGAGCAGTTCTTC

J gene: TRBJ2-1
CDR3 length: 16
clone size: few
D gene: TRBD2
V gene: TRBV4-2
CDR3 protein: CASSQWGLAGDNEQFF
CDR3 DNA: TGTGCCAGCAGCCAGTGGGGACTAGCGGGAGACAATGAGCAGTTCTTC

J gene: TRBJ2-5
CDR3 length: 13
clone size: many
D gene: TRBD2
V gene: TRBV7-3
CDR3 protein: CASSSGTSGEKYF
CDR3 DNA: TGTGCCAGCAGTTCCGGGACTAGCGGGGAAAAGTACTTC

J gene: TRBJ1-2
CDR3 length: 13
clone size: .
D gene: .
V gene: TRBV2
CDR3 protein: CASRADGLYGYTF
CDR3 DNA: TGTGCCAGCAGAGCGGACGGTCTCTATGGCTACACCTTC

J gene: TRBJ2-3
CDR3 length: 15
clone size: .
D gene: .
V gene: TRBV7-2
CDR3 protein: CASSSISGYTDTQYF
CDR3 DNA: TGTGCCAGCAGCTCGATTAGCGGCTACACAGATACGCAGTATTTT

J gene: TRBJ1-1
CDR3 length: 14
clone size: once
D gene: TRBD1
V gene: TRBV18
CDR3 protein: CASLGDRARTEAFF
CDR3 DNA: TGTGCCAGCTTAGGGGACAGGGCTAGAACTGAAGCTTTCTTT

J gene: TRBJ1-1
CDR3 length: 12
clone size: .
D gene: .
V gene: TRBV28
CDR3 protein: CASRASIPEAFF
CDR3 DNA: TGTGCCAGCAGGGCCTCGATCCCTGAAGCTTTCTTT

J gene: TRBJ2-3
CDR3 length: 16
clone size: few
D gene: TRBD2
V gene: TRBV7-3
CDR3 protein: CASSYVVAGPADTQYF
CDR3 DNA: TGTGCCAGCAGCTACGTGGTAGCGGGACCGGCAGATACGCAGTATTTT

J gene: TRBJ1-2
CDR3 length: 12
clone size: .
D gene: .
V gene: TRBV20-1
CDR3 protein: CSASTGRGGYTF
CDR3 DNA: TGCAGTGCATCTACAGGGAGGGGTGGCTACACCTTC

J gene: TRBJ1-3
CDR3 length: 15
clone size: .
D gene: .
V gene: TRBV5-6
CDR3 protein: CASSLGRNFGNTIYF
CDR3 DNA: TGTGCCAGCAGCTTAGGACGGAACTTTGGAAACACCATATATTTT

J gene: TRBJ2-1
CDR3 length: 14
clone size: many
D gene: .
V gene: TRBV19
CDR3 protein: CASSFTTGYNEQFF
CDR3 DNA: TGTGCCAGTAGTTTTACGACAGGTTACAATGAGCAGTTCTTC

J gene: TRBJ2-3
CDR3 length: 15
clone size: .
D gene: .
V gene: TRBV6-5
CDR3 protein: CASSYSGAVADTQYF
CDR3 DNA: TGTGCCAGCAGTTACTCAGGGGCGGTCGCAGATACGCAGTATTTT

J gene: TRBJ2-1
CDR3 length: 16
clone size: few
D gene: TRBD2
V gene: TRBV12-3/TRBV12-4
CDR3 protein: CASSLDRTSGIDEQFF
CDR3 DNA: TGTGCCAGCAGTCTTGACCGGACTAGCGGGATAGATGAGCAGTTCTTC

J gene: TRBJ2-1
CDR3 length: 14
clone size: once
D gene: .
V gene: TRBV18
CDR3 protein: CASSPRIKNNEQFF
CDR3 DNA: TGTGCCAGCTCACCGCGTATCAAAAACAATGAGCAGTTCTTC

J gene: TRBJ2-7
CDR3 length: 16
clone size: many
D gene: TRBD2
V gene: TRBV7-6
CDR3 protein: CASSSQTAGGPSEQYF
CDR3 DNA: TGTGCCAGCAGCTCGCAGACAGCGGGAGGGCCTAGTGAGCAGTACTTC

J gene: TRBJ2-1
CDR3 length: 12
clone size: .
D gene: .
V gene: TRBV29-1
CDR3 protein: CSLRTDNNEQFF
CDR3 DNA: TGCAGCCTAAGGACAGACAACAATGAGCAGTTCTTC

J gene: TRBJ2-5
CDR3 length: 15
clone size: many
D gene: TRBD1
V gene: TRBV7-2
CDR3 protein: CASSLAQGGWETQYF
CDR3 DNA: TGTGCCAGCAGCTTAGCGCAAGGGGGCTGGGAGACCCAGTACTTC

J gene: TRBJ1-1
CDR3 length: 15
clone size: few
D gene: TRBD1
V gene: TRBV11-2
CDR3 protein: CASSPFGGGLDEAFF
CDR3 DNA: TGTGCCAGCAGCCCCTTTGGAGGGGGCTTAGATGAAGCTTTCTTT

J gene: TRBJ2-1
CDR3 length: 14
clone size: .
D gene: TRBD1
V gene: TRBV4-3
CDR3 protein: CASSRDRGEDEQFF
CDR3 DNA: TGCGCCAGCAGCCGAGACAGGGGTGAGGATGAGCAGTTCTTC

J gene: TRBJ2-2
CDR3 length: 16
clone size: .
D gene: TRBD1
V gene: TRBV4-3
CDR3 protein: CASSHRTGATTGELFF
CDR3 DNA: TGCGCCAGCAGCCACCGGACAGGGGCTACCACCGGGGAGCTGTTTTTT

J gene: TRBJ2-1
CDR3 length: 16
clone size: .
D gene: TRBD2
V gene: TRBV18
CDR3 protein: CASSPSWGEGRNEQFF
CDR3 DNA: TGTGCCAGCTCACCGTCGTGGGGGGAGGGCCGGAATGAGCAGTTCTTC

J gene: TRBJ2-5
CDR3 length: 14
clone size: few
D gene: TRBD2
V gene: TRBV29-1
CDR3 protein: CSVPGWAGEETQYF
CDR3 DNA: TGCAGCGTTCCGGGATGGGCGGGGGAGGAGACCCAGTACTTC

J gene: TRBJ2-5
CDR3 length: 16
clone size: .
D gene: .
V gene: TRBV6-6
CDR3 protein: CASSYSFGKLQETQYF
CDR3 DNA: TGTGCCAGCAGTTACTCTTTCGGCAAGCTCCAAGAGACCCAGTACTTC

J gene: TRBJ2-1
CDR3 length: 17
clone size: .
D gene: TRBD2
V gene: TRBV3-1
CDR3 protein: CASSQEVGLAAYNEQFF
CDR3 DNA: TGTGCCAGCAGCCAAGAGGTCGGGCTAGCGGCCTACAATGAGCAGTTCTTC

J gene: TRBJ1-5
CDR3 length: 13
clone size: .
D gene: .
V gene: TRBV7-9
CDR3 protein: CASSHGPNQPQHF
CDR3 DNA: TGTGCCAGCAGCCACGGGCCCAATCAGCCCCAGCATTTT